The T cell receptor beta chain under discussion was sequenced for a study of cytomegalovirus exposure and HLA in healthy donors. This clone was picked up a small number of times. This CDR3 is built from 16 residues. Germline V gives CDR1 LGHNA, CDR2 YSLEER. The trim removed 0 bases at V and 9 bases at J, leaving 9 bases unmatched. In the PCR, 60 Vbeta and 13 Jbeta primers were used. Libraries were prepared by immunoSEQ multiplex PCR; TCRdb keeps only in-frame clonotypes and omits some of them. The sample contains 170,000 or so clones, about 80% of which appear only once. The material sequenced was PBMCs. The V call is TRBV4-3, the J call TRBJ2-3, with 10 bases fitting TRBD1. The origin of this receptor is a man younger than 45 in good health and CMV-seropositive. CDR3 in amino acids: CASSQDGTGALQTQYF. The DNA for the CDR3 is TGCGCCAGCAGCCAAGATGGGACAGGGGCGCTTCAAACGCAGTATTTT.